These T cell receptor beta chains were read from a single sample in a study of cytomegalovirus exposure and HLA in healthy donors. Using immunoSEQ multiplex PCR, the repertoire was profiled, and TCRdb retains in-frame clones only, with some absent. The table has 95,000 to 150,000 clones, over 75% seen once. The material sequenced was PBMCs. These receptors originate from a human donor in good health. Each CDR3 is given without its conserved first and last residue.

TRBV4-1 ASSQDGRDEKLF
TRBV19 ASSSRQYYTGELF
TRBV14 ASSSLASGNLRGEQF
TRBV28 ASSVEEPQH
TRBV28 ASTPRTGSNQPQH
TRBV5-1 ASSLWVGEVYNEQF
TRBV29-1 SVQGLAGAPFSYEQY
TRBV28 ASRGQAYNEKLF
TRBV10-3 AIKSDWDSRGYT
TRBV5-1 ASRIGTSGWETQY
TRBV19 ASRPQGNGHNEQF
TRBV28 AVRAPPSGYT
TRBV19 ASSTTRDRKNYT
TRBV11-2 ASRLPGLADNEQF
TRBV5-6 ASSLGSSYNEQF
TRBV6-5 ASSYKQDRLYGYT
TRBV29-1 SVEGGSNEKLF
TRBV11-2 ASSLEGTSVSSYNEQF
TRBV18 ASSPSSWAEQY
TRBV5-6 ASSSLGLGGGETQY
TRBV19 ASSLSFSSYEQY
TRBV11-3 ASSLDGTGPNTGELF
TRBV11-3 ASSKDRDEQY
TRBV10-3 AISDSGQETQY
TRBV30 AWSVQGGHQPQH
TRBV9 ASSVASGRANEQY
TRBV27 ASRPNRGGNYGYT
TRBV11-2 ASSRGRGNEQY
TRBV4-2 ASSQLAGPHNEQF
TRBV27 ASSAGQAGGETQY
TRBV6-6 ASSDSNTDTQY
TRBV6-5 ASGTSGTYEQY
TRBV7-2 ASSLASSPAGELF
TRBV4-2 ASSQEVRGRGEQY
TRBV4-1 ASSQDQTSSYDEQF
TRBV18 ASSPLDNAGQPQH
TRBV7-3 ASSLGTGDTGGYT
TRBV7-9 ASSLGEQPQH
TRBV7-7 ASSLGEDTDTQY
TRBV19 ASSWVTDTANGHGYT